The clone carrying this T cell receptor (beta chain) appeared many times. Its cognate antigen is unknown. TCRdb called the 5' RACE reads again in MiXCR, with one record for every CDR3 protein. The profile shows 130,000 or so distinct CDR3 sequences, around 4.4% of them singletons. Germline loops: CDR1 SNHLY, CDR2 FYNNEI. CDR3 size: 13 residues. V lost 3 bases and J 3 bases, leaving 8 bases between the germline ends. The sample originates from a study of human T cells and chemical hapten exposure. Findings and caveats of the study: No alteration of TCRs above 1 in 1000 frequency was seen with DPC sensitization.

It was unfractionated whole blood from which total RNA was extracted. This chain joins TRBV2 and TRBJ1-2; D gene ambiguous. The sequence was collected from a female donor in good health. The CDR3 is CASSDADYYGYTF. The CDR3 DNA follows: TGTGCCAGCAGTGACGCGGACTACTATGGCTACACCTTC.